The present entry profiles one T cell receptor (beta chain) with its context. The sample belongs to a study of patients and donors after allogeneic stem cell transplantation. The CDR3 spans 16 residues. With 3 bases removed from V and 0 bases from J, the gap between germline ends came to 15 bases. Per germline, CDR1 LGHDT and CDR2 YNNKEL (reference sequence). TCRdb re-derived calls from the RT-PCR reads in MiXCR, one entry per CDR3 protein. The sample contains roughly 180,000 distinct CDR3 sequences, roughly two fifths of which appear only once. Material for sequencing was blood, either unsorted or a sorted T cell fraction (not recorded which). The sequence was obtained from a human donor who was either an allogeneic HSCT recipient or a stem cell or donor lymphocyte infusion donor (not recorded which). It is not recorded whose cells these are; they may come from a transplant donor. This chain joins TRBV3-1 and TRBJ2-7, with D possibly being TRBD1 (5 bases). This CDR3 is CASSQERVGHSYEQYF. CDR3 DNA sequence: TGTGCCAGCAGCCAGGAGAGAGTGGGGCACTCCTACGAGCAGTACTTC.